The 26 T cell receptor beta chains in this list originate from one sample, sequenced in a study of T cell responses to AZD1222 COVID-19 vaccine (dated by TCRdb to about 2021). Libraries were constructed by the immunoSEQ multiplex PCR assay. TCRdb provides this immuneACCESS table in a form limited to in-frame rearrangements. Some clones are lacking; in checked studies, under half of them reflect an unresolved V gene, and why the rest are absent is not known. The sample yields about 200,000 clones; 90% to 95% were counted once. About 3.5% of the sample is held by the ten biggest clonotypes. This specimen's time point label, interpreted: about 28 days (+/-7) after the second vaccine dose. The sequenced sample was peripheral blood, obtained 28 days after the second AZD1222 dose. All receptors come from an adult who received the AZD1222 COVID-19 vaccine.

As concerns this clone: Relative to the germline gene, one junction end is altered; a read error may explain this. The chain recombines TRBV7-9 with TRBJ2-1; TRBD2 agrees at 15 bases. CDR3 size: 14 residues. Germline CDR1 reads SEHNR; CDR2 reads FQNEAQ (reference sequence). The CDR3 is CASSLAGLAGGLIF. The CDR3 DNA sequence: TGTGCCAGCAGCTTAGCGGGACTAGCGGGAGGACTCATCTTC.

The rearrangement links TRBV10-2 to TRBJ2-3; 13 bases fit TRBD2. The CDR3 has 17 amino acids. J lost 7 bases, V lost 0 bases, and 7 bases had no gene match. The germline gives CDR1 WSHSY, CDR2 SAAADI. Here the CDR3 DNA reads TGCGCCAGCAGTGAGTCGACTAGCGGGAGGAGTACTCATACGCAGTATTTT. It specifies CASSESTSGRSTHTQYF.

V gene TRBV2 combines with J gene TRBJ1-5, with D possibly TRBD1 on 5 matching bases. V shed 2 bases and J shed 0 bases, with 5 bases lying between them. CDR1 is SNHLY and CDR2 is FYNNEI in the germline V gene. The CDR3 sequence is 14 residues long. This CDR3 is CASSETGSNQPQHF. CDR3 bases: TGTGCCAGCAGTGAAACAGGTAGCAATCAGCCCCAGCATTTT.

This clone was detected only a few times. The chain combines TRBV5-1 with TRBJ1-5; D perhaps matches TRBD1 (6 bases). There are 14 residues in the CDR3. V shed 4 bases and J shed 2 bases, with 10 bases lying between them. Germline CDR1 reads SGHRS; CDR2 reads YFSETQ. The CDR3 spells CASSPKGGNQPQHF. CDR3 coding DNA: TGCGCCAGCAGCCCTAAGGGGGGCAATCAGCCCCAGCATTTT.

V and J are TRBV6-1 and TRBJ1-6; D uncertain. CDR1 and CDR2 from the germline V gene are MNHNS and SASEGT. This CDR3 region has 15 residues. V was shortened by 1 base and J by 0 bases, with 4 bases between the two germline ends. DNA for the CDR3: TGTGCCAGCAGTGAAGGGAGCTCCTATAATTCACCCCTCCACTTT. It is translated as CASSEGSSYNSPLHF.

The CDR3 sequence: CASSLGPADTQYF. Written as DNA, the CDR3 is TGTGCCAGCAGTTTAGGCCCCGCAGATACGCAGTATTTT. V usage is TRBV28 and J usage is TRBJ2-3, with D uncertain. V lost 2 bases and J 4 bases, leaving 7 bases between the germline ends. Germline-derived CDR1 and CDR2 are MDHEN and SYDVKM. The CDR3 contains 13 residues.

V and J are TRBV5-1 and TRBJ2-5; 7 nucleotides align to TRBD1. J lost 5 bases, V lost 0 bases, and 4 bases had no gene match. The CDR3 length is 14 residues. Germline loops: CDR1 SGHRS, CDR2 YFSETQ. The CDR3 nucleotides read TGCGCCAGCAGCTTGGGGGACAGCATTGAGACCCAGTACTTC. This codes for CASSLGDSIETQYF.

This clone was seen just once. CDR3 protein: CASSPRTAVDTQYF. The CDR3 DNA sequence: TGTGCCAGCAGCCCAAGGACAGCCGTAGATACGCAGTATTTT. V gene TRBV11-2 combines with J gene TRBJ2-3; D may be TRBD1 (6 bases). CDR1 SGHAT and CDR2 FQNNGV come from the germline V gene. The V end was cut by 5 bases, the J end by 5 bases, with 14 bases between. The CDR3 length is 14 residues.

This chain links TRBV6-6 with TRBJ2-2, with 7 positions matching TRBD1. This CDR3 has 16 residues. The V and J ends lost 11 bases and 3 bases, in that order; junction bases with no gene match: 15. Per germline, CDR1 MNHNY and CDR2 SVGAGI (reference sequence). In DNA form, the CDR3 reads TGTGCCGGGAGAGCCTCGACAGGGTGGGACACCGGGGAGCTGTTTTTT. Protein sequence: CAGRASTGWDTGELFF.

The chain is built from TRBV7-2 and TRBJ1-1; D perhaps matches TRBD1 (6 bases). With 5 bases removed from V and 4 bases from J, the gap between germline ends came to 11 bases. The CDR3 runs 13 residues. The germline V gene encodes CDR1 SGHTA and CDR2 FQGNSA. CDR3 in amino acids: CASSPFRGTEAFF. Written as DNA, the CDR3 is TGTGCCAGCAGCCCTTTCAGGGGCACTGAAGCTTTCTTT.

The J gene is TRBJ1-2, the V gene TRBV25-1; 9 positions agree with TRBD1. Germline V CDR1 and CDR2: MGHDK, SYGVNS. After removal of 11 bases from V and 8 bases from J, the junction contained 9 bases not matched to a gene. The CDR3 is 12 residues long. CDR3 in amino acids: CAATGGSRGYTF. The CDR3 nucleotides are TGTGCCGCGACAGGGGGTTCGCGGGGCTACACCTTC.

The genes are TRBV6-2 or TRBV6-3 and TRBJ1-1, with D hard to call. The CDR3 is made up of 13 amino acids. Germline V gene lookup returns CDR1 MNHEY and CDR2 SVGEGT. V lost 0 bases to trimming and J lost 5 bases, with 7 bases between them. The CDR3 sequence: CASSYSGRTEAFF. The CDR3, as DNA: TGTGCCAGCAGTTACTCGGGCAGGACTGAAGCTTTCTTT.

CDR3 loop: CASSHNPKGGNYGYTF. Written as DNA, the CDR3 is TGCGCCAGCAGCCACAATCCGAAGGGGGGGAACTATGGCTACACCTTC. The chain joins TRBV4-1 to TRBJ1-2; possible D gene TRBD1, 6 bases. Trimming removed 3 bases from V and 2 bases from J, with 16 bases in between. The CDR3 covers 16 residues. Germline values: CDR1 MGHRA, CDR2 YSYEKL.

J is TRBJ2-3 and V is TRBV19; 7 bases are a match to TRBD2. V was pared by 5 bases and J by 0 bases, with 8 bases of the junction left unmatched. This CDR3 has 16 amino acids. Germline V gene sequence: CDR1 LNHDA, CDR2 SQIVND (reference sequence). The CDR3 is CASSDGRSRSTDTQYF. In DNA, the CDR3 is TGTGCCAGTAGTGACGGGAGGAGTAGGAGCACAGATACGCAGTATTTT.

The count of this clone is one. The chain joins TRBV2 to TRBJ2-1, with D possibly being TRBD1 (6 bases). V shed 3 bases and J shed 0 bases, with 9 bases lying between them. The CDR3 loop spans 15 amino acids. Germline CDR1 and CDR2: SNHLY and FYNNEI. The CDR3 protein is CASSDDRSSYNEQFF. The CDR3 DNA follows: TGTGCCAGCAGTGACGACAGGAGCTCCTACAATGAGCAGTTCTTC.

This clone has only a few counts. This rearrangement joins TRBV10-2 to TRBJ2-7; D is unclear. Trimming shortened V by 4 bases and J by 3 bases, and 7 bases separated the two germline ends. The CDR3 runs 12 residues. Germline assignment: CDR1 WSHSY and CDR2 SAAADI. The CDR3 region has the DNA TGCGCCAGCAGTGGGAAGGGCTACGAGCAGTACTTC. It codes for CASSGKGYEQYF.

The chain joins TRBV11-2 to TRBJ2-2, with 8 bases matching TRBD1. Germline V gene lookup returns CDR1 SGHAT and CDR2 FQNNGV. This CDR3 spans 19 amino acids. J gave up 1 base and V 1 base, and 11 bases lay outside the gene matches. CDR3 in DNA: TGTGCCAGCAGCTTAGGCCGCGGGCGGGACAGGTTGAACACCGGGGAGCTGTTTTTT. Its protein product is CASSLGRGRDRLNTGELFF.

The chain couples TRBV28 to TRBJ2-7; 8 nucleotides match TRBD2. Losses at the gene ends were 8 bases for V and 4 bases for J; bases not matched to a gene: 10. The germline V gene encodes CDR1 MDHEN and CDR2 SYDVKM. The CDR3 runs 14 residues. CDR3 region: CASRNPGGVYEQYF. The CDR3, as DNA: TGTGCCAGCCGTAATCCGGGGGGGGTTTACGAGCAGTACTTC.

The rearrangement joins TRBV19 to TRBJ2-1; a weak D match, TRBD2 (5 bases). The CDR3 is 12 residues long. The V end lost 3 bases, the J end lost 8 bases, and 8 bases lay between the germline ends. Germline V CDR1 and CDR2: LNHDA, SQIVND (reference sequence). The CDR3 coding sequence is TGTGCCAGTAGTATGGACTTGTATGAGCAGTTCTTC. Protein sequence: CASSMDLYEQFF.

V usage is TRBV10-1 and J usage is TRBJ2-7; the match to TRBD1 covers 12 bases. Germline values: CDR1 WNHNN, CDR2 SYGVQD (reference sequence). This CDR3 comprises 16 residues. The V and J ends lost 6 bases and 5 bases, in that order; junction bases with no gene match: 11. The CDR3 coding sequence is TGCGCCAGCAGCCCCTCTCCGGGACAGGGGGCAGACGAGCAGTACTTC. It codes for CASSPSPGQGADEQYF.

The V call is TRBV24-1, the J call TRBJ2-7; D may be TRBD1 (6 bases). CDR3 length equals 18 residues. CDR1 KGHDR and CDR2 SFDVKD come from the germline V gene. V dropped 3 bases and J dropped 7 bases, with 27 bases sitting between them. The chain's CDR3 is CATSDTPRSRGHFLEQYF. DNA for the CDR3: TGTGCCACCAGTGATACGCCCCGATCCAGGGGCCACTTTTTGGAGCAGTACTTC.

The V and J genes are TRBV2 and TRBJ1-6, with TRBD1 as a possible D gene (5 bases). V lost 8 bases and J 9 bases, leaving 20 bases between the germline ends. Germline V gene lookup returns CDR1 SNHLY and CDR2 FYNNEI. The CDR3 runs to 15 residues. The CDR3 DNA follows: TGTGCCAGCCGCCTTCCCCGGGACGGATCTTCACCCCTCCACTTT. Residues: CASRLPRDGSSPLHF.

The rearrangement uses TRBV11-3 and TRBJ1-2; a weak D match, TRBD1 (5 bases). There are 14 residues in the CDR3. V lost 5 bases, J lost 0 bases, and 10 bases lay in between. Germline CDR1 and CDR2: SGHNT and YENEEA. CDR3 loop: CASSTGLANYGYTF. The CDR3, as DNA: TGTGCCAGCAGCACGGGACTAGCTAACTATGGCTACACCTTC.

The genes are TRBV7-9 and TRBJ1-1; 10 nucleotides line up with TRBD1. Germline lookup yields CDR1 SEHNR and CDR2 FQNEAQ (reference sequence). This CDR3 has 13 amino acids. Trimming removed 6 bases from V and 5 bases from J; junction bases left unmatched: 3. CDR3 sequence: CASRRTGGTEAFF. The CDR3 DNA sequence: TGTGCCAGCAGGCGGACAGGGGGGACTGAAGCTTTCTTT.

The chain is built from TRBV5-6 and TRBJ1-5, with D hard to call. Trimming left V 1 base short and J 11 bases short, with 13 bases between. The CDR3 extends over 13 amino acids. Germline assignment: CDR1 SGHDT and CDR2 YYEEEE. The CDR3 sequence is CASSLFRNKAQHF. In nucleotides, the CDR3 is TGTGCCAGCAGCTTGTTCAGGAATAAGGCCCAGCATTTT.

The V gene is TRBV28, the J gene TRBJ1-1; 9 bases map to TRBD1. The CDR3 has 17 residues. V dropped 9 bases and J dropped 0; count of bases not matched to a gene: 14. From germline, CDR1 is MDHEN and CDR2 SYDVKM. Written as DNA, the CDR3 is TGTGCCAGTACACAGGGGGCTGGTCGTGTTGTGAACACTGAAGCTTTCTTT. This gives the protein CASTQGAGRVVNTEAFF.